Below, 32 T cell receptor beta chains from the same sample are listed, as sequenced in a study of T-cell memory formation after mild COVID-19. MiXCR was run by TCRdb on the 5' RACE reads, yielding one entry per CDR3 protein. The data hold hundreds of thousands of distinct CDR3 sequences, with 20% to 30% observed a single time. Sequencing used PBMCs or a T cell subset sorted from them (not recorded which). Receptors originate from an adult woman who had mild COVID-19 (a few samples of this study predate the infection). Cell type and time point are not known.

There are a few counts of this clonotype. V and J are TRBV25-1 and TRBJ2-7; maybe TRBD1 (6 bases). The CDR3 sequence is 14 residues long. Trimming cost V 2 bases and J 2 bases, with 10 bases left between them. Germline V gene sequence: CDR1 MGHDK, CDR2 SYGVNS. DNA of the CDR3: TGTGCCAGCAGTGAACGGACAGACGCCTACGAGCAGTACTTC. Translation: CASSERTDAYEQYF.

This clonotype turned up a few times. This chain uses TRBV6-5 with TRBJ2-4; 8 bases fit TRBD2. The CDR3 length is 16 residues. V lost 2 bases and J lost 1; bases outside the gene matches: 4. Germline loops: CDR1 MNHEY, CDR2 SVGAGI. The CDR3 is CASSYGGRTAKNIQYF. CDR3 in DNA: TGTGCCAGCAGTTACGGCGGGAGGACGGCCAAAAACATTCAGTACTTC.

This chain uses TRBV6-5 with TRBJ2-7; D possibly corresponds to TRBD1 (5 bases). Germline V gives CDR1 MNHEY, CDR2 SVGAGI. Trimming pared 9 bases from V and 1 base from J, leaving 13 bases between. This CDR3 comprises 13 residues. Here the CDR3 reads CASSIGVSYEQYF. CDR3 in DNA: TGTGCCAGTTCTATAGGGGTTTCCTACGAGCAGTACTTC.

The chain is built from TRBV5-1 and TRBJ1-1; the match to TRBD1 covers 7 bases. Germline CDR1 and CDR2: SGHRS and YFSETQ. After removal of 5 bases from V and 1 base from J, the junction contained 14 bases not matched to a gene. The length of the CDR3 is 17 residues. The CDR3 loop reads CASSRTGVVQGNTEAFF. The CDR3 coding sequence is TGCGCCAGCAGTAGAACAGGGGTTGTCCAGGGGAACACTGAAGCTTTCTTT.

V is TRBV27 and J is TRBJ2-3; D might be TRBD2 (7 bases). The CDR3 extends over 16 amino acids. CDR1 is MNHEY and CDR2 is SMNVEV in the germline V gene (reference sequence). Deletions cut 1 base from V and 4 bases from J, with 15 bases between. CDR3: CASSLFLPGGADTQYF. The CDR3 nucleotides are TGTGCCAGCAGTTTATTCCTGCCGGGGGGCGCAGATACGCAGTATTTT.

The chain is built from TRBV3-1 and TRBJ1-4, with D possibly matching TRBD1 (5 bases). V lost 3 bases, J lost 7 bases, and 12 bases lay in between. The CDR3 runs to 14 residues. The germline gives CDR1 LGHDT, CDR2 YNNKEL (reference sequence). CDR3 protein: CASSQGQGTEKLFF. The CDR3 bases are TGTGCCAGCAGCCAGGGGCAGGGAACTGAAAAACTGTTTTTT.

This clonotype has just a few counts. V and J are TRBV9 and TRBJ2-2; the D gene could be TRBD1 or TRBD2 (6 bases each). V shed 5 bases and J shed 7 bases, with 15 bases lying between them. Germline V CDR1 and CDR2: SGDLS, YYNGEE. The CDR3 consists of 14 residues. CDR3 protein: CASSTGRTGGELFF. CDR3 DNA: TGTGCCAGCAGTACAGGGAGGACGGGCGGGGAGCTGTTTTTT.

The V and J genes are TRBV3-1 and TRBJ2-2; D tentatively reads TRBD1 or TRBD2 (5 bases each). The V and J ends lost 0 bases and 5 bases respectively, with 10 bases between them. Germline V CDR1 and CDR2: LGHDT, YNNKEL (reference sequence). This CDR3 is 15 amino acids long. This CDR3 reads CASSQDLGETGELFF. CDR3 bases: TGTGCCAGCAGCCAAGATTTGGGGGAGACCGGGGAGCTGTTTTTT.

This clonotype appeared a few times. This chain links TRBV12-3 or TRBV12-4 with TRBJ2-1; a possible D gene is TRBD1 (5 bases). The CDR3 length is 13 residues. Trimming took 5 bases from V and 7 from J, leaving 12 bases between them. The CDR3 DNA sequence: TGTGCCAGCAGTAGGGGCCTGGGGAATGAGCAGTTCTTC. As protein: CASSRGLGNEQFF.

This chain joins TRBV20-1 and TRBJ1-4, with 8 bases matching TRBD1. V shed 0 bases, J shed 8 bases, and the junction held 8 bases outside the gene matches. CDR1 and CDR2 from the germline V gene are DFQATT and SNEGSKA (reference sequence). This CDR3 spans 15 amino acids. The CDR3 DNA follows: TGCAGTGCTAGAGATCGGACAGGGAGCCACGAAAAACTGTTTTTT. This codes for CSARDRTGSHEKLFF.

The rearrangement links TRBV5-5 to TRBJ2-1, with D possibly TRBD2 on 5 matching bases. Trimming took off 3 bases at V and 7 bases at J, with 17 bases between the two ends. Germline V lookup: CDR1 SGHKS, CDR2 YYEKEE (reference sequence). This CDR3 has 15 amino acids. Here the CDR3 DNA reads TGTGCCAGCAGCTCACTTAAGAACGGGGAAAATGAGCAGTTCTTC. Its protein is CASSSLKNGENEQFF.

The chain employs TRBV12-3 or TRBV12-4 and TRBJ1-5, with D possibly TRBD1 on 5 matching bases. The CDR3 is 16 amino acids. V lost 1 base to trimming and J lost 1 base, with 11 bases between them. The CDR3 sequence is CASSLEPRVSNQPQHF. The CDR3 bases are TGTGCCAGCAGTTTAGAACCCAGGGTGAGCAATCAGCCCCAGCATTTT.

This clonotype was observed a few times. The rearrangement joins TRBV12-3 or TRBV12-4 to TRBJ2-3; D possibly corresponds to TRBD1 (6 bases). The CDR3 consists of 15 residues. Deletions cut 1 base from V and 4 bases from J, with 12 bases between. The CDR3 loop reads CASSLGTQGPDTQYF. The CDR3, as DNA: TGTGCCAGCAGTTTAGGGACACAGGGCCCAGATACGCAGTATTTT.

This clonotype has a handful of counts. The chain links TRBV24-1 to TRBJ2-2; TRBD1 matches at 8 bases. CDR3 length: 15 amino acids. Germline CDR1 reads KGHDR; CDR2 reads SFDVKD. V dropped 5 bases and J dropped 4; count of bases not matched to a gene: 5. The CDR3 reads CATSGQGFTTGELFF. CDR3 DNA sequence: TGTGCCACCAGTGGACAGGGGTTCACCACCGGGGAGCTGTTTTTT.

V gene TRBV20-1 combines with J gene TRBJ2-1; tentatively, D is TRBD1 or TRBD2 (6 bases each). Trimming took 6 bases from V and 7 from J, leaving 19 bases between them. The CDR3 spans 14 residues. Per germline, CDR1 DFQATT and CDR2 SNEGSKA (reference sequence). This CDR3 is CSAPTRQGRNEQFF. CDR3 nucleotides: TGCAGTGCCCCTACGAGGCAGGGGAGGAATGAGCAGTTCTTC.

This chain uses TRBV5-8 with TRBJ2-5; no firm D call. The germline V gene has CDR1 SGHTS and CDR2 YDEGEE. V gave up 2 bases and J gave up 2 bases, with 7 bases separating them. This CDR3 comprises 13 residues. The DNA of the CDR3 is TGTGCCAGCAGCTTTCTGCGTCAAGAGACCCAGTACTTC. Translating gives CASSFLRQETQYF.

The rearrangement links TRBV5-1 to TRBJ2-2, with 9 bases identical to TRBD1. The CDR3 length is 16 residues. The germline V gene encodes CDR1 SGHRS and CDR2 YFSETQ. V dropped 0 bases and J dropped 4; count of bases not matched to a gene: 4. The CDR3 DNA reads TGCGCCAGCAGCTTGGACAGGGGGCCCGGCACCGGGGAGCTGTTTTTT. Residues: CASSLDRGPGTGELFF.

This clonotype was picked up a small number of times. J is TRBJ2-5 and V is TRBV12-3 or TRBV12-4; D is uncertain. V was shortened by 2 bases and J by 3 bases, with 10 bases between the two germline ends. This CDR3 spans 14 amino acids. CDR3 in amino acids: CASSLKTGKETQYF. CDR3 sequence (DNA): TGTGCCAGCAGTTTAAAGACTGGGAAAGAGACCCAGTACTTC.

This chain's CDR3 is CASSSGQGGIRETQYF. The CDR3 DNA is TGCGCCAGCAGCTCTGGACAGGGCGGAATTAGGGAGACCCAGTACTTC. The V gene is TRBV5-1, the J gene TRBJ2-5, with 8 bases that match TRBD1. The length of the CDR3 is 16 residues. The V and J ends lost 3 bases and 5 bases, in that order; junction bases with no gene match: 12. Germline V gene data show CDR1 as SGHRS and CDR2 as YFSETQ.

V is TRBV9 and J is TRBJ2-2; no firm D call. The V gene lost 1 base and the J gene lost 8 bases, with 9 bases spanning the gap. This CDR3 is 13 amino acids long. Germline V gene data show CDR1 as SGDLS and CDR2 as YYNGEE. Here the CDR3 reads CASSVQTSGELFF. DNA of the CDR3: TGTGCCAGCAGCGTACAAACGTCGGGGGAGCTGTTTTTT.

The chain couples TRBV7-3 to TRBJ2-1; 8 bases align to TRBD2. The CDR3 is 16 residues long. V was clipped by 0 bases and J by 7 bases; unmatched bases: 8. Germline V CDR1 and CDR2: SGHTA, FQGTGA. The DNA for the CDR3 is TGTGCCAGCAGCTTAACTCCCTTGACTAGCGCTAATGAGCAGTTCTTC. This sequence encodes CASSLTPLTSANEQFF.

In its sample, this clonotype was seen a few times. The CDR3 nucleotides read TGTGCCAGCAGTGAGTCTCTACCGTACAATGAGCAGTTCTTC. This sequence encodes CASSESLPYNEQFF. The chain couples TRBV2 to TRBJ2-1; D is undetermined. Per the germline V gene, CDR1 is SNHLY and CDR2 is FYNNEI. V was cut by 3 bases and J by 4 bases, with 10 bases left in between. The CDR3 extends over 14 amino acids. Filled out from reference TRBV2 and TRBJ2-1, the complete variable domain reads EPEVTQTPSHQVTQMGQEVILRCVPISNHLYFYWYRQILGQKVEFLVSFYNNEISEKSEIFDDQFSVERPDGSNFTLKIRSTKLEDSAMYFCASSESLPYNEQFFGPGTRLTVL.

This chain joins TRBV7-6 and TRBJ2-1; 7 bases agree with TRBD2. This CDR3 has 16 amino acids. J lost 4 bases, V lost 1 base, and 7 bases had no gene match. From germline, CDR1 is SGHVS and CDR2 FNYEAQ. The CDR3 here is CASSLEVLAAYNEQFF. CDR3 bases: TGTGCCAGCAGCTTAGAAGTTCTAGCGGCATACAATGAGCAGTTCTTC.

This clonotype appeared a few times. CDR3 DNA: TGTGCCAGCAGCCACGGGACAGTTAATGAAAAACTGTTTTTT. Protein: CASSHGTVNEKLFF. V is TRBV12-3 or TRBV12-4 and J is TRBJ1-4; 7 nucleotides line up with TRBD1. The CDR3 consists of 14 residues. V gave up 6 bases and J gave up 4 bases; unmatched junction bases: 5.

This chain connects TRBV7-8 to TRBJ2-7; 7 positions match TRBD2. The CDR3 loop spans 16 amino acids. Germline V gene sequence: CDR1 SGHVS, CDR2 FQNEAQ. Trimming removed 1 base from V and 5 bases from J; junction bases left unmatched: 11. CDR3 DNA sequence: TGTGCCAGCAGCTTAGGCTGGGGGGGAGGTCGGGACGAGCAGTACTTC. It specifies CASSLGWGGGRDEQYF. Drawing the rest from reference TRBV7-8 and TRBJ2-7, the complete variable domain is GAGVSQSPRYKVAKRGQDVALRCDPISGHVSLFWYQQALGQGPEFLTYFQNEAQLDKSGLPSDRFFAERPEGSVSTLKIQRTQQEDSAVYLCASSLGWGGGRDEQYFGPGTRLTVT.

The chain uses TRBV7-9 and TRBJ1-1, with a tentative D call TRBD1 (6 bases). This CDR3 contains 15 residues. V lost 4 bases, J lost 3 bases, and 15 bases lay in between. Germline values: CDR1 SEHNR, CDR2 FQNEAQ (reference sequence). The DNA of the CDR3 is TGTGCCAGCAGCTCCCCATCCCCAGGGGACACTGAAGCTTTCTTT. It codes for CASSSPSPGDTEAFF.

This sequence joins TRBV6-6 and TRBJ1-5; TRBD1 is a possible D gene (6 bases). The germline CDR1 and CDR2 sequences are MNHNY and SVGAGI (reference sequence). The CDR3 sequence is 16 residues long. Trimming took off 5 bases at V and 0 bases at J, with 14 bases between the two ends. CDR3 sequence (DNA): TGTGCCAGCAGTACCAACCAGGGGATTAGCAATCAGCCCCAGCATTTT. It is translated as CASSTNQGISNQPQHF.

Only a few counts were recorded for this clonotype. The rearrangement joins TRBV7-9 to TRBJ2-1, with 7 nucleotides matching TRBD2. The CDR3 contains 15 residues. Trimming took 1 base from V and 9 from J; bases not matched to a gene: 9. Germline V gene lookup returns CDR1 SEHNR and CDR2 FQNEAQ (reference sequence). The CDR3 region is CASSLGALGGSEQFF. The CDR3 DNA sequence: TGTGCCAGCAGCTTAGGGGCCCTAGGCGGGAGTGAGCAGTTCTTC.

The CDR3 loop reads CASRNHLGPQHF. The CDR3, as DNA: TGTGCCAGCAGAAATCACCTGGGGCCCCAGCATTTT. The chain couples TRBV12-3 or TRBV12-4 to TRBJ1-5; D gene unclear. The CDR3 consists of 12 residues. V was cut by 6 bases and J by 9 bases, with 12 bases left in between.

This clonotype was picked up a small number of times. This sequence joins TRBV7-8 and TRBJ1-1; TRBD1 matches at 8 bases. The CDR3 has 14 amino acids. CDR1 SGHVS and CDR2 FQNEAQ come from the germline V gene. J was trimmed by 0 bases and V by 6 bases; bases with no gene match: 3. For the CDR3, the DNA is TGTGCCAGCAGTTTACAGGGGGTGAACACTGAAGCTTTCTTT. Residues: CASSLQGVNTEAFF.

This clonotype was seen more than once but under ten times. The V and J genes are TRBV5-1 and TRBJ2-2; the D gene is possibly TRBD2 (5 bases). CDR1 SGHRS and CDR2 YFSETQ come from the germline V gene. The CDR3 is made up of 15 amino acids. Trimming took 1 base from V and 5 from J, leaving 12 bases between them. The CDR3 loop is CASSLRELETGELFF. The CDR3 DNA sequence: TGCGCCAGCAGCTTGCGGGAACTTGAGACCGGGGAGCTGTTTTTT.

This clonotype showed up just a few times. The chain joins TRBV15 to TRBJ2-7; the D is unclear. CDR1 and CDR2 from the germline V gene are LNHNV and YYDKDF (reference sequence). Trimming cost V 3 bases and J 1 base, with 13 bases left between them. The length of the CDR3 is 15 residues. CDR3 in DNA: TGTGCCACCAGCAGCTCACTTACACGATCCTACGAGCAGTACTTC. As protein: CATSSSLTRSYEQYF. Together with reference TRBV15 and TRBJ2-7, the CDR3 gives the full variable domain: DAMVIQNPRYQVTQFGKPVTLSCSQTLNHNVMYWYQQKSSQAPKLLFHYYDKDFNNEADTPDNFQSRRPNTSFCFLDIRSPGLGDTAMYLCATSSSLTRSYEQYFGPGTRLTVT.